The 24 T cell receptor beta chains in this list originate from one sample, sequenced in a study of molecular identifiers for immune sequencing clone quantification. TCRdb independently ran MiXCR on the PCR reads; one entry per CDR3 protein. The sample contains 250,000 to 350,000 distinct CDR3 sequences, 20% to 25% of which appear only once. The sample comprised naive CD8+ T cells from blood, with Jurkat cell RNA spiked in. Stated subset: FACS-sorted CD8+CD4-CCR7+CD45RA+ naive T cells. The receptors were gathered from a human donor in good health. Some libraries in this study had Jurkat cell RNA spiked in.

J is TRBJ1-4 and V is TRBV6-2 or TRBV6-3; D unresolved. The V end lost 7 bases, the J end lost 8 bases, and 11 bases lay between the germline ends. CDR1 is MNHEY, CDR2 SVGEGT, per germline. This CDR3 is 12 amino acids long. CDR3 nucleotide sequence: TGTGCCAGCAACGGCGAAGAAGAAAAACTGTTTTTT. This gives the protein CASNGEEEKLFF.

This clonotype was detected a few times. The chain recombines TRBV7-9 with TRBJ2-3; unclear D gene. Germline CDR1 and CDR2: SEHNR and FQNEAQ (reference sequence). The CDR3 is made up of 17 amino acids. Trimming removed 1 base from V and 2 bases from J, with 16 bases in between. In DNA, the CDR3 is TGTGCCAGCAGCTTAGGCTCGGCAGCGCCTCACACAGATACGCAGTATTTT. Translation: CASSLGSAAPHTDTQYF.

This clonotype was counted between two and nine times. A read error may produce the germline difference seen at one junction end. The chain carries TRBV7-9 and TRBJ2-7; D not certain. The CDR3 loop spans 11 amino acids. From germline, CDR1 is SEHNR and CDR2 FQNEAQ (reference sequence). The CDR3 reads CATFGLIELYF. CDR3 bases: TGTGCCACCTTTGGTCTTATCGAGCTGTACTTC.

Concerning this clonotype itself: This may be a read error: a much more frequent sequence differs by one nucleotide. The chain employs TRBV12-5 and TRBJ2-3, with D unclear. This CDR3 spans 15 amino acids. CDR1 LGHNT and CDR2 FRNRAP come from the germline V gene. The CDR3 reads CASGFFVGNTNTQYF. In nucleotides, the CDR3 is TGTGCTAGTGGTTTCTTTGTGGGAAACACAAATACGCAGTATTTT.

At least ten counts were recorded for this clonotype. The genes are TRBV7-6 and TRBJ1-6, with 7 nucleotides matching TRBD1. Germline V gene sequence: CDR1 SGHVS, CDR2 FNYEAQ. The CDR3 runs to 16 residues. Trimming at V came to 5 bases and at J to 8 bases, leaving 12 bases not matched to a gene. This CDR3 is CASSPTAGGTDSPLHF. The CDR3 bases are TGTGCCAGCAGCCCGACGGCAGGGGGAACGGATTCACCCCTCCACTTT. The full variable domain, with the rest looked up from reference TRBV7-6 and TRBJ1-6, is GAGVSQSPRYKVTKRGQDVALRCDPISGHVSLYWYRQALGQGPEFLTYFNYEAQQDKSGLPNDRFSAERPEGSISTLTIQRTEQRDSAMYRCASSPTAGGTDSPLHFGNGTRLTVT.

The chain combines TRBV20-1 with TRBJ2-7; 8 positions agree with TRBD1. The germline CDR1 and CDR2 sequences are DFQATT and SNEGSKA (reference sequence). The length of the CDR3 is 19 residues. Trimming cost V 5 bases and J 4 bases; bases outside gene matches: 25. DNA for the CDR3: TGCAGTGCTCCTGACTATTCCCGGGCACGACAGGGGAATGTTTACGAGCAGTACTTC. Residues: CSAPDYSRARQGNVYEQYF.

This chain uses TRBV4-3 with TRBJ2-6; maybe TRBD2 (5 bases). The V and J ends lost 3 bases and 3 bases respectively, with 15 bases between them. The germline V gene has CDR1 LGHNA and CDR2 YSLEER. The CDR3 spans 17 residues. CDR3 sequence (DNA): TGCGCCAGCAGCCAGCGGGTTTCGGACCTTGGGGCCAACGTCCTGACTTTC. This codes for CASSQRVSDLGANVLTF.

This clonotype was picked up many times. This sequence joins TRBV28 and TRBJ2-3; D may correspond to TRBD1 or TRBD2 (5 bases each). The CDR3 runs to 15 residues. Germline CDR1 MDHEN, CDR2 SYDVKM. V was clipped by 6 bases and J by 3 bases, with 16 bases between them. The DNA of the CDR3 is TGTGCCAGCAGAGGGACCCACCTTCAAACAGATACGCAGTATTTT. Protein sequence: CASRGTHLQTDTQYF.

The chain couples TRBV6-5 to TRBJ2-7; D might be TRBD2 (6 bases). The CDR3 sequence is 17 residues long. CDR1 is MNHEY, CDR2 SVGAGI, per germline. The V end lost 4 bases, the J end lost 2 bases, and 21 bases lay between the germline ends. CDR3 amino acids: CASSFPFRGWIPYEQYF. The CDR3 DNA reads as TGTGCCAGCAGTTTTCCTTTTCGGGGGTGGATTCCCTACGAGCAGTACTTC.

A note on this clonotype: One end of the junction does not line up with germline, which may come from a read error. For the CDR3, the DNA is TGCGCCAGCAGCCTAGGCTACTCTGGAAACACCACATATTTT. Residues: CASSLGYSGNTTYF. The chain combines TRBV5-1 with TRBJ1-3; the D is unclear. This CDR3 is 14 amino acids long. Per the germline V gene, CDR1 is SGHRS and CDR2 is YFSETQ.

This clonotype was counted ten times or more. This chain joins TRBV7-2 and TRBJ2-1, with unresolved D. The V end lost 3 bases, the J end lost 0 bases, and 15 bases lay between the germline ends. There are 17 residues in the CDR3. Looked up from germline, CDR1 is SGHTA and CDR2 is FQGNSA. CDR3 in amino acids: CASSLGLAESSYNEQFF. Here the CDR3 DNA reads TGTGCCAGCAGCTTGGGGTTAGCAGAGAGCTCCTACAATGAGCAGTTCTTC.

This clonotype was seen many times. The V gene is TRBV7-2, the J gene TRBJ2-1; 7 bases are a match to TRBD2. J lost 9 bases, V lost 9 bases, and 2 bases had no gene match. Germline loops: CDR1 SGHTA, CDR2 FQGNSA. This CDR3 has 10 amino acids. This CDR3 is CASGGGEQFF. The CDR3, as DNA: TGTGCCAGTGGCGGGGGTGAGCAGTTCTTC.

This clonotype was picked up many times. The chain links TRBV12-3 or TRBV12-4 to TRBJ2-3, with TRBD1 matching over 9 bases. This CDR3 region has 13 residues. V trimming: 5 bases; J trimming: 8 bases; junction bases outside the gene matches: 5. The CDR3 nucleotides read TGTGCCAGCAGTCAGACAGGGGGTAGTACGCAGTATTTT. Protein sequence: CASSQTGGSTQYF.

In this sample, this clonotype turned up a few times. V gene TRBV6-2 or TRBV6-3 combines with J gene TRBJ2-5; no definite D call. This CDR3 is built from 13 residues. V shed 5 bases and J shed 3 bases, with 10 bases lying between them. CDR1 is MNHEY, CDR2 SVGEGT, per germline. The CDR3 nucleotides read TGTGCCAGCAGTCCCCTGGGCGAAGAGACCCAGTACTTC. This codes for CASSPLGEETQYF.

This clonotype has at least ten counts. The rearrangement uses TRBV6-5 and TRBJ2-1, with D possibly being TRBD2 (5 bases). Trimming left V 6 bases short and J 8 bases short, with 20 bases between. Germline CDR1 is MNHEY and CDR2 is SVGAGI. This CDR3 spans 15 amino acids. The CDR3 region is CASSTPSGSLDEQFF. The CDR3 DNA is TGTGCCAGCAGCACCCCGTCGGGGAGTTTAGATGAGCAGTTCTTC.

This clonotype was recorded many times. V is TRBV15 and J is TRBJ2-3, with D tentatively TRBD1 or TRBD2 (6 bases each). The CDR3 sequence is 17 residues long. From germline, CDR1 is LNHNV and CDR2 YYDKDF (reference sequence). The V end lost 0 bases, the J end lost 2 bases, and 15 bases lay between the germline ends. CDR3 bases: TGTGCCACCAGCAGAGATCGGGGGCTACCGTTCACAGATACGCAGTATTTT. Its translation: CATSRDRGLPFTDTQYF.

There are many counts of this clonotype. This sequence joins TRBV2 and TRBJ2-5; D may be TRBD2 (5 bases). The germline gives CDR1 SNHLY, CDR2 FYNNEI. This CDR3 is 14 amino acids long. Deletions cut 6 bases from V and 5 bases from J, with 16 bases between. CDR3 DNA sequence: TGTGCCAGCAGGACGGACTTAACCCACGAGACCCAGTACTTC. Translating it yields CASRTDLTHETQYF.

This clonotype was detected ten times or more. The chain carries TRBV28 and TRBJ2-3; D possibly uses TRBD1 or TRBD2 (5 bases each). Germline V gene data show CDR1 as MDHEN and CDR2 as SYDVKM. Trimming stripped 10 bases from V and 2 bases from J, with 19 bases between. This CDR3 is built from 15 residues. The CDR3 reads CATNPGDGATDTQYF. CDR3 nucleotide sequence: TGTGCCACCAATCCTGGGGACGGGGCCACAGATACGCAGTATTTT.

A remark on this clonotype: A clone one base away is much larger, so this may be a read error. V usage is TRBV29-1 and J usage is TRBJ1-4; no reliable D call. The CDR3 consists of 11 residues. The germline CDR1 and CDR2 sequences are SQVTM and ANQGSEA. In DNA form, the CDR3 reads TGCAGCGCACGGCGGGGAGAAAAACTGGTTTTT. Protein sequence: CSARRGEKLVF.

This clonotype was seen only a few times. The V call is TRBV2, the J call TRBJ2-7; 7 positions agree with TRBD1. This CDR3 has 13 amino acids. CDR1 and CDR2 from the germline V gene are SNHLY and FYNNEI. J was trimmed by 3 bases and V by 3 bases; bases with no gene match: 2. The CDR3 is CASSEYRGYEQYF. As DNA, the CDR3 is TGTGCCAGCAGTGAGTACAGGGGCTACGAGCAGTACTTC. Filled out from reference TRBV2 and TRBJ2-7, the complete variable domain reads EPEVTQTPSHQVTQMGQEVILRCVPISNHLYFYWYRQILGQKVEFLVSFYNNEISEKSEIFDDQFSVERPDGSNFTLKIRSTKLEDSAMYFCASSEYRGYEQYFGPGTRLTVT.

This clonotype was counted ten times or more. The rearrangement links TRBV27 to TRBJ1-1; D is unclear. This CDR3 is 14 amino acids long. Looked up from germline, CDR1 is MNHEY and CDR2 is SMNVEV (reference sequence). V was shortened by 2 bases and J by 11 bases, with 18 bases between the two germline ends. CDR3 coding DNA: TGTGCCAGCAGTTTAGCAGCCTATTCGAAAGGGGCTTTCTTT. It is translated as CASSLAAYSKGAFF.

The chain couples TRBV27 to TRBJ2-3; D gene unclear. The V gene's germline CDR1 is MNHEY and CDR2 SMNVEV (reference sequence). The V and J ends lost 4 bases and 1 base respectively, with 12 bases between them. This CDR3 is 15 amino acids long. This chain's CDR3 is CASSYQLTGTDTQYF. CDR3 nucleotide sequence: TGTGCCAGCAGTTACCAATTAACAGGCACAGATACGCAGTATTTT.

In the case of this clonotype: This may arise from a read error, as a much more abundant clone is one base away. The chain combines TRBV7-2 with TRBJ1-2; D unclear. With 1 base removed from V and 10 bases from J, the gap between germline ends came to 10 bases. The CDR3 spans 12 residues. CDR1 and CDR2 (germline): SGHTA, FQGNSA. For the CDR3, the DNA is TGTGCCAGCAGCTTAGAGAGATCGGACTACACCTTC. Translation: CASSLERSDYTF.

As for this clonotype: A much larger clone differs from this one at a single base, so this may be a read error. The chain is built from TRBV30 and TRBJ2-1; perhaps TRBD2 as D (5 bases). Germline CDR1 is GTSNPN and CDR2 is SVGIG (reference sequence). This CDR3 contains 13 residues. CDR3 protein: CAWNSVSYSEQFF. Written as DNA, the CDR3 is TGTGCCTGGAATAGCGTTTCCTACAGTGAGCAGTTCTTC.